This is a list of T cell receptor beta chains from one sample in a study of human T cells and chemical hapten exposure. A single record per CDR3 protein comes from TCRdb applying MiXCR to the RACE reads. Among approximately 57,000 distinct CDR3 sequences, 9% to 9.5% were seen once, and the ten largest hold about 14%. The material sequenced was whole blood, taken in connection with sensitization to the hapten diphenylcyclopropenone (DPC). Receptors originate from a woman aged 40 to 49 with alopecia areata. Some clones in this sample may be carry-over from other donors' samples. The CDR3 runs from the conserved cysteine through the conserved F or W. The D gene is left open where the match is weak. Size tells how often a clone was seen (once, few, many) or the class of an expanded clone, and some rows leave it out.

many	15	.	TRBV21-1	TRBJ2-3	TGTGCCAGCAGCAAAGAGGAGGGGCTAACAGATACGCAGTATTTT	CASSKEEGLTDTQYF
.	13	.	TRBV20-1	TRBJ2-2	TGCAGTGCTCCGACTAGTGGCACCGGGGAGCTGTTTTTT	CSAPTSGTGELFF
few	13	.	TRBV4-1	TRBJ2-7	TGCGCCAGCAGCCCAAGGGGGGTCTACGAGCAGTACTTC	CASSPRGVYEQYF
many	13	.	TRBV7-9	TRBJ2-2	TGTGCCAGCAGCTTAGAAAACACCGGGGAGCTGTTTTTT	CASSLENTGELFF
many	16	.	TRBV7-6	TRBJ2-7	TGTGCCAGCAGCCTTGCCCCGGACGGGGATCCCTACGAGCAGTACTTC	CASSLAPDGDPYEQYF
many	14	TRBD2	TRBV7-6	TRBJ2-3	TGTGCCAGCAGGGGGGGGATCGGCACAGATACGCAGTATTTT	CASRGGIGTDTQYF
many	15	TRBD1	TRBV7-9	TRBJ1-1	TGTGCCAGCAGCCCCCGACAGGGGAAGAACACTGAAGCTTTCTTT	CASSPRQGKNTEAFF
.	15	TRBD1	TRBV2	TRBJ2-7	TGTGCCAGCAGCGAGGGGGACAGGGGTATGCACGAGCAGTACTTC	CASSEGDRGMHEQYF
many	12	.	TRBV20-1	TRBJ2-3	TGCAGTGCTAGAGCGGACACAGATACGCAGTATTTT	CSARADTDTQYF
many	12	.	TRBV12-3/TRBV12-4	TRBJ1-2	TGTGCCAGCAGAGGGGGAGACTATGGCTACACCTTC	CASRGGDYGYTF
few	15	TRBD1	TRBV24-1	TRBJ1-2	TGTGCCACCAGTGATTTGTGGGGACAGGTCTATGGCTACACCTTC	CATSDLWGQVYGYTF
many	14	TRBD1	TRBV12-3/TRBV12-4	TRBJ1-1	TGTGCCAGCACCCTACGACAGGGGCTCACTGAAGCTTTCTTT	CASTLRQGLTEAFF
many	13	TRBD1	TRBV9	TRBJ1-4	TGTGCCAGCAGCGTCGGACAGGGCAGGGAACTGTTTTTT	CASSVGQGRELFF
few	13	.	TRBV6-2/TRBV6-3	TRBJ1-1	TGTGCCAGCAGTTACCAGACCCCGAAAACCCCATCATTT	CASSYQTPKTPSF
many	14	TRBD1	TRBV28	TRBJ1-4	TGTGCCAGCAGTACCGGGACAGGGGGAGAAAAACTGTTTTTT	CASSTGTGGEKLFF
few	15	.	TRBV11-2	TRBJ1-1	TGTGCCAGCAGCTTATCCCCTTCTCTAAACACTGAAGCTTTCTTT	CASSLSPSLNTEAFF
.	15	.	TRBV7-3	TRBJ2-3	TGTGCCAGCAGCCTGGGCCCCGCTGGAACAGATACGCAGTATTTT	CASSLGPAGTDTQYF
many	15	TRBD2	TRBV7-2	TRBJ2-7	TGTGCCAGCAGCCTGAGCGGGGGGGCCGGCCACGAGCAGTACTTC	CASSLSGGAGHEQYF
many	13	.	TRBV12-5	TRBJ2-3	TGTGCTAGTGGTCAAGGGGGCACAGATACGCAGTATTTT	CASGQGGTDTQYF
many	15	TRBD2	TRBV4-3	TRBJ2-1	TGCGCCAGCAGCCAAGATGGCCTAGCGGGGAATGAGCAGTTCTTC	CASSQDGLAGNEQFF
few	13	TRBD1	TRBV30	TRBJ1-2	TGTGCCGGGGGGGACAGGGCTAACTATGGCTACACCTTC	CAGGDRANYGYTF
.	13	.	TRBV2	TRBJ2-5	TGTGACAGCACCAAGGGTAGCTTGGAGACCCAGTACTTC	CDSTKGSLETQYF
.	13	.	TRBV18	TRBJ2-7	TGTGCCAGCTCACTCGACAGAGCCTACGAGCAGTACTTC	CASSLDRAYEQYF
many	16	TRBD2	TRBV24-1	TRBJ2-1	TGTGCCACCAGTGACACCCGGGGGGGATCCTACAATGAGCAGTTCTTC	CATSDTRGGSYNEQFF
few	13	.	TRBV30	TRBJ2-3	TGTGCCTGGAGTGTAAAGGGTGCAGATACGCAGTATTTT	CAWSVKGADTQYF
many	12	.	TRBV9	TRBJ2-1	TGTGCCAGCAGCGCCGACGGGGATGAGCAGTTCTTC	CASSADGDEQFF
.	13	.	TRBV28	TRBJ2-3	TGTGCCAGCAGTACCCTCCGCACAGATACGCAGTATTTT	CASSTLRTDTQYF
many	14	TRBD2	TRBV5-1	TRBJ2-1	TGCGCCAGCAGCTTTGGGTTAGCGGGGGCCTCCGGGTTCTTC	CASSFGLAGASGFF
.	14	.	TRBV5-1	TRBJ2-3	TGCGCCAGCAGCATGGCTCGACCCACAGATACGCAGTATTTT	CASSMARPTDTQYF
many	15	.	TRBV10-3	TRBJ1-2	TGTGCCATCAGTGAGTTGGTCAGCCTTCAAGATGGCTACACCTTC	CAISELVSLQDGYTF
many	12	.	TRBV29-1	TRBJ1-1	TGCAGCGTTGAAAGGTCCCGGGGTGAAGCTTTCTTT	CSVERSRGEAFF
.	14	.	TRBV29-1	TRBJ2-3	TGCAGCGTTGGAGGTGAGGTAGGGACAGATACGCAGTATTTT	CSVGGEVGTDTQYF
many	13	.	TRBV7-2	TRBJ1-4	TGTGCCAGCAGCTCAGAGACACGGGAAAAACTGTTTTTT	CASSSETREKLFF
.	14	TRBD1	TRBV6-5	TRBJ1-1	TGTGCCAGCAGCCCAACAGGGGGCCGCACTGAAGCTTTCTTT	CASSPTGGRTEAFF
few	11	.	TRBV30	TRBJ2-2	TGTGCTATAAGTTATACCGGGGAGCTGTTTTTT	CAISYTGELFF
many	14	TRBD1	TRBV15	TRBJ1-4	TGTGCCACAGCCCAGGGACAGGGGGCGAAAAAACTGTTTTTT	CATAQGQGAKKLFF
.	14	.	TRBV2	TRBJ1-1	TGTGCCAGCAGCGTATTACAGGGTTACACTGAAGCTTTCTTT	CASSVLQGYTEAFF
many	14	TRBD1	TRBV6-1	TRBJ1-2	TGTGCCAGCAGCCTGGGGACAGGGGCCTATGGCTACACCTTC	CASSLGTGAYGYTF
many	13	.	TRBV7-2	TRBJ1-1	TGTGCCAGCAGCTTAAGACAGAGCACTGAAGCTTTCTTT	CASSLRQSTEAFF
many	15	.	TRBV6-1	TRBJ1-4	TGTGCCAGCAGTGGATACAGAACTTCTAGTGAAAAACTGTTTTTT	CASSGYRTSSEKLFF
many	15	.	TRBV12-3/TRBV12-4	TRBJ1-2	TGTGCCACCAAGTTTACCCCCCCGAAAGACTATGGCTACACCTTC	CATKFTPPKDYGYTF
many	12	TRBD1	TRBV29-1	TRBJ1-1	TGCAGCGTTGAAGGGACAGGAGATGAAGCTTTCTTT	CSVEGTGDEAFF
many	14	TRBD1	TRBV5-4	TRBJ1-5	TGTGCCAGCAGCTTGGAGGGACAGGGTCAGCCCCAGCATTTT	CASSLEGQGQPQHF
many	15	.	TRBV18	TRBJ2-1	TGTGCCAGCTCACCGGTTCAGGGGATTTCCAATGAGCAGTTCTTC	CASSPVQGISNEQFF
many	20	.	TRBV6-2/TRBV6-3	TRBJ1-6	TGTGCCAGCAGTTACTCGGGACCCCCTCCTGACAGGAAACTTAATTCACCCCTCCACTTT	CASSYSGPPPDRKLNSPLHF
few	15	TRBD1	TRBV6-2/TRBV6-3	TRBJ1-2	TGTGCCAGCAGTTACTCGGACAGGGGCGGCTATGGCTACACCTTC	CASSYSDRGGYGYTF
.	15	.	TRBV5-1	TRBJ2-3	TGCGCCAGCAGCTTGGCCAGTATAAGCACAGATACGCAGTATTTT	CASSLASISTDTQYF
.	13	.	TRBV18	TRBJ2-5	TGTGCCAGCCGAGTTCGACCCCAAGAGACCCAGTACTTC	CASRVRPQETQYF
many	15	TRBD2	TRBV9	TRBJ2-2	TGTGCCAGCAGCGCCCGGACTAGCGGGGCCGGGGAGCTGTTTTTT	CASSARTSGAGELFF
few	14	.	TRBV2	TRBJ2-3	TGTGCCAGCATGGGGCGGGGCGGCACAGATACGCAGTATTTT	CASMGRGGTDTQYF
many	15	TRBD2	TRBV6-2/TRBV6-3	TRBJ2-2	TGTGCCAGCAGTTTGGATGAGGCGGGGGTCGGGGAGCTGTTTTTT	CASSLDEAGVGELFF
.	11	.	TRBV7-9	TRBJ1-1	TGTGCCAGCAGCATAGACAGTGGGGCTTTCTTT	CASSIDSGAFF
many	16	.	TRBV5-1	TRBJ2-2	TGCGCCAGCAGCTTCGGCGGGGCCGCGAACACCGGGGAGCTGTTTTTT	CASSFGGAANTGELFF
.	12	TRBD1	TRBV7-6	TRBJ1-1	TGTGCCAGCGCCGCACAGGGGCGTGAAGCTTTCTTT	CASAAQGREAFF
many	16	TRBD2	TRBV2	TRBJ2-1	TGTGCCAGCAGTGAGTCGCTAGCGGCATCCTACAATGAGCAGTTCTTC	CASSESLAASYNEQFF
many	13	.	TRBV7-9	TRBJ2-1	TGTGCCAGCAGCTTAACGGGGGTAGATGAGCAGTTCTTC	CASSLTGVDEQFF
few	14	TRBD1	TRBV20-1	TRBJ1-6	TGCAGTGCACCCAGGCAGGGGGCCAATTCACCCCTCCACTTT	CSAPRQGANSPLHF
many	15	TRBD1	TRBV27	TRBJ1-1	TGTGCCAGCATTACACAGGGGGCCCAAAGAACTGAAGCTTTCTTT	CASITQGAQRTEAFF
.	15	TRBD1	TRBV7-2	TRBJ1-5	TGTGCCAGCAGCCTGCAGGGGGAGGGCCGTCAGCCCCAGCATTTT	CASSLQGEGRQPQHF